A selection of T cell receptor beta chains follows, all from one sample in a study of T cells expressing NK-cell markers. Reprocessing the 5' RACE reads, TCRdb reports a single entry for every CDR3 protein and omits DNA. Its table records a few hundred thousand distinct CDR3 sequences. Sample: blood T cells: a sorted CD56 or NKG2C T cell subset, CD4+ or CD8+ T cells, or bulk PBMC T cells (not recorded which). These receptors all stem from a man aged 18 to 30 in good health. Each CDR3 is given with its conserved first and last residue.

TRBV20-1	TRBJ2-6	CSAASRGANVLTF
TRBV10-1	TRBJ2-5	CASSRTSGSTQYF
TRBV20-1	TRBJ2-5	CSASGHQETQYF
TRBV6-5	TRBJ1-1	CASSSSLEILTQAFF
TRBV20-1	TRBJ2-1	CSAIPTSGGYNEQFF
TRBV5-1	TRBJ2-2	CASSFGQGYTGELFF
TRBV12-3/TRBV12-4	TRBJ2-3	CASRRVGLVPDTQYF
TRBV12-3/TRBV12-4	TRBJ1-6	CASTHRVSLNSPLHF
TRBV7-9	TRBJ2-7	CASSFPPHYEQYF
TRBV21-1	TRBJ2-1	CALRLASLGNEQFF
TRBV28	TRBJ2-7	CASTPGTGLAYEQYF
TRBV25-1	TRBJ2-5	CASSERTRRTTQYF
TRBV12-3/TRBV12-4	TRBJ2-7	CASSSSGLTYEQYF
TRBV29-1	TRBJ1-2	CSAADREGYGYTF
TRBV20-1	TRBJ2-1	CSAIIGLAGLYNEQFF
TRBV10-3	TRBJ2-5	CAISEVPMETQYF
TRBV6-1	TRBJ2-7	CASTRGGAAYEQYF
TRBV12-3/TRBV12-4	TRBJ1-5	CASSPDRPSNQPQHF
TRBV28	TRBJ2-7	CASREIYEQYF
TRBV12-3/TRBV12-4	TRBJ2-1	CASRPREVNEQFF
TRBV7-2	TRBJ1-5	CASSFRPGQPQHF
TRBV18	TRBJ2-7	CASSPASRTDEQYF
TRBV20-1	TRBJ2-2	CSAPRSGSGTGELFF
TRBV12-3/TRBV12-4	TRBJ2-1	CAKGSNNEQFF
TRBV7-2	TRBJ2-3	CASSLGGGGDRRTQYF
TRBV6-1	TRBJ1-1	CASSRGSFPEAFF
TRBV20-1	TRBJ1-4	CSAARGDEKLFF
TRBV12-3/TRBV12-4	TRBJ2-1	CASRKSGSTGHEQFF
TRBV25-1	TRBJ2-6	CASSATGGYSSGANVLTF
TRBV6-1	TRBJ1-2	CASSVPGTLDYGYTF
TRBV5-1	TRBJ1-4	CASSPGQGREKLFF
TRBV10-3	TRBJ1-1	CAISDSRRRTEAFF
TRBV29-1	TRBJ2-5	CSVGPRASRVRETQYF
TRBV2	TRBJ1-6	CASKGDSNVSPLHF
TRBV4-1	TRBJ1-5	CASSQDPTFQPQHF
TRBV25-1	TRBJ2-2	CASRIGSNTGELFF
TRBV5-1	TRBJ2-1	CASSSGGPGAKLF
TRBV20-1	TRBJ2-2	CSARDLQSTGELFF
TRBV7-3	TRBJ2-7	CASSPRLRGGSYEQYF
TRBV7-2	TRBJ2-1	CASSATRDYNEQFF
TRBV4-3	TRBJ2-5	CASSQGGGGRQETQYF
TRBV2	TRBJ1-1	CASSRRARDTEAFF
TRBV20-1	TRBJ2-3	CSARKDSRSSTDTQYF
TRBV4-3	TRBJ1-1	CASSQDGWGARAFF
TRBV29-1	TRBJ1-1	CSVVPFLMNTEAFF